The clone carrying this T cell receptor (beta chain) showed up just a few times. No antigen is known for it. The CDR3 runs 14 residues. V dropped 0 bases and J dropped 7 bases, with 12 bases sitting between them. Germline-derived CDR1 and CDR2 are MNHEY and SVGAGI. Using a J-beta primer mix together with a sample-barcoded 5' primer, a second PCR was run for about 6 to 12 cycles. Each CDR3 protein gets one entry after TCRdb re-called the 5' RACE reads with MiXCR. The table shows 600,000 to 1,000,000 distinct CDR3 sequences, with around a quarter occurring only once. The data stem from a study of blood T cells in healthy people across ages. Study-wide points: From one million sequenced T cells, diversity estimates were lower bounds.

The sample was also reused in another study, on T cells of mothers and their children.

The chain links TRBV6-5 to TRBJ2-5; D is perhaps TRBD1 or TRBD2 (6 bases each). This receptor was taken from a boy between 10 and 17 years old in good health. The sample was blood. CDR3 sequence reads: CASSYSKQGGTQYF. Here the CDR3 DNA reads TGTGCCAGCAGTTACTCGAAACAGGGAGGGACCCAGTACTTC.